This T cell receptor (beta chain) was retrieved from a study of T cell repertoires in cytomegalovirus infection. Across the study: Well-studied HLA-B-restricted CMV epitopes were used in the study alongside recently identified HLA-C-restricted ones. Indications of both CMV infection and matching HLA type were provided by public TCR beta signatures.

There are many counts of this clonotype. Its antigen remains unidentified. MiXCR was run by TCRdb on the reads, yielding one entry per CDR3 protein. The sample holds more than 250,000 distinct CDR3 sequences, more than 20% seen once. From germline, CDR1 is MNHNS and CDR2 SASEGT. V lost 2 bases, J lost 4 bases, and 12 bases lay in between. CDR3 length: 15 residues. The receptor was isolated from a human donor in good health (CMV status not recorded). Some clones in this sample may be carry-over from other donors' samples. The chain recombines TRBV6-1 with TRBJ2-4, with a weak D call TRBD1 (6 bases). Source: cultured PBMCs, taken from culture after CMV antigen stimulation. CDR3 sequence (DNA): TGTGCCAGCAGTGAAAACAGGGCTTTGAAAAACATTCAGTACTTC. Protein product: CASSENRALKNIQYF.